What follows are 9 T cell receptor beta chains derived from one specimen sequenced in a study of cytomegalovirus exposure and HLA in healthy donors. Researchers ran the PCR with 60 Vbeta and 13 Jbeta primers. TCRdb's copy holds only in-frame clones and misses some; the assay was immunoSEQ multiplex PCR. The sample consists of 220,000 or so clones, about 77% of them appearing once. Sample: PBMCs. The receptors were gathered from a woman in her 30s in good health and CMV-seronegative.

CDR3 coding DNA: TGTGCCAGCAGCTTGGGGCCTTTAATTATGAACACTGAAGCTTTCTTT. It encodes CASSLGPLIMNTEAFF. This chain connects TRBV5-6 to TRBJ1-1; D unresolved. This CDR3 spans 16 amino acids. Trimming shortened V by 0 bases and J by 0 bases, and 12 bases separated the two germline ends. Germline CDR1 is SGHDT and CDR2 is YYEEEE.

V usage is TRBV5-5 and J usage is TRBJ2-5; maybe TRBD2 (7 bases). Between the trimmed V and J ends, which lost 1 base and 8 bases, there was a span of 15 bases. CDR1 is SGHKS, CDR2 YYEKEE, per germline (reference sequence). CDR3 length: 14 residues. This CDR3 reads CASSLYGEGDTQYF. CDR3 bases: TGTGCCAGCAGCTTGTACGGGGAGGGGGATACCCAGTACTTC.

This chain joins TRBV21-1 and TRBJ1-1; the table's D gene call, TRBD1, was not cross checked with the DNA. TRBV21-1 is an annotated pseudogene. CDR3 size: 12 residues. CDR3 amino acids: CARDRGDTEAFF. Here the CDR3 DNA reads TGTGCCAGGGACAGGGGAGACACTGAAGCTTTCTTT.

The chain links TRBV10-1 to TRBJ2-1; TRBD2 matches at 14 bases. Germline V CDR1 and CDR2: WNHNN, SYGVQD (reference sequence). CDR3 length: 14 residues. The CDR3 loop is CVRLAGGPGFEQFF. The DNA of the CDR3 is TGCGTCAGACTAGCGGGGGGGCCAGGATTTGAGCAGTTCTTC.

This chain uses TRBV9 with TRBJ1-2; 8 bases line up with TRBD1. Trimming removed 4 bases from V and 4 bases from J; junction bases left unmatched: 3. CDR3 length equals 13 residues. Germline V gene data show CDR1 as SGDLS and CDR2 as YYNGEE. CDR3 amino acids: CASSQGQGYGYTF. CDR3 DNA: TGTGCCAGCAGCCAAGGACAGGGCTATGGCTACACCTTC.

V usage is TRBV9 and J usage is TRBJ2-7; possibly TRBD1 for D (5 bases). Germline V gene data show CDR1 as SGDLS and CDR2 as YYNGEE. The CDR3 has 15 residues. V dropped 4 bases and J dropped 0 bases, with 14 bases sitting between them. CDR3 amino acids: CASSPEDRYSYEQYF. CDR3 in DNA: TGTGCCAGCAGCCCCGAAGACAGATACTCCTACGAGCAGTACTTC.

The V call is TRBV7-3, the J call TRBJ2-3; TRBD2 might be the D (7 bases). This CDR3 region has 16 residues. Germline V lookup: CDR1 SGHTA, CDR2 FQGTGA. Trimming cost V 2 bases and J 4 bases, with 16 bases left between them. This CDR3 reads CASSLFGGGVPDTQYF. DNA for the CDR3: TGTGCCAGCAGCTTATTCGGCGGGGGCGTCCCAGATACGCAGTATTTT. Full variable domain (rest looked up from reference TRBV7-3 and TRBJ2-3): GAGVSQTPSNKVTEKGKYVELRCDPISGHTALYWYRQSLGQGPEFLIYFQGTGAADDSGLPNDRFFAVRPEGSVSTLKIQRTERGDSAVYLCASSLFGGGVPDTQYFGPGTRLTVL.

Written as DNA, the CDR3 is TGTGCCTGGAGTGTAAGGGGAGGACTAGCGGTTTACGAGCAGTACTTC. Translating it yields CAWSVRGGLAVYEQYF. This chain uses TRBV30 with TRBJ2-7, with TRBD2 identical over 10 bases. Germline V gene data show CDR1 as GTSNPN and CDR2 as SVGIG (reference sequence). There are 16 residues in the CDR3. V lost 0 bases and J lost 4; bases outside the gene matches: 9.

Comments on this clone: The sample contains more than one DNA sequence encoding this CDR3. V and J are TRBV14 and TRBJ2-1, with 11 bases identical to TRBD2. This CDR3 contains 16 residues. V lost 3 bases to trimming and J lost 4 bases; unmatched junction nucleotides: 5. Germline V CDR1 and CDR2: SGHDN, FVKESK. The CDR3 nucleotides are TGTGCCAGCAGCCAGGAGGGACTAGCGGTTTACAATGAGCAGTTCTTC. It codes for CASSQEGLAVYNEQFF.